The 29 T cell receptor beta chains below come from one sample, sequenced in a study of CD8+ T cells in alopecia areata (dated by TCRdb to 2016 to 2019). To prepare the library, the immunoSEQ multiplex PCR assay was applied. RNA was extracted from all samples and reverse transcribed into cDNA, which served as template for TCR sequencing. TCRdb obtained this table from immuneACCESS and retained in-frame rearrangements with V and J assigned. These tables miss some clones; where compared with another copy, unresolved V genes account for less than half of the shortfall, and the remainder is unexplained. The sample data list roughly 150,000 clones, and about 60% of these were observed just once. The ten largest account for less than 5% of the sample. The material sequenced was CD4+ T cells sorted from blood. These receptors all come from a human donor in good health.

The chain recombines TRBV25-1 with TRBJ2-5, with D possibly TRBD1 on 6 matching bases. The CDR3 spans 12 residues. Trimming left V 6 bases short and J 5 bases short, with 10 bases between. Per germline, CDR1 MGHDK and CDR2 SYGVNS. The CDR3 nucleotides are TGTGCCAGCAGAGACAGGTTGGAGACCCAGTACTTC. Its translation is CASRDRLETQYF.

The rearrangement joins TRBV4-1 to TRBJ2-5; TRBD1 might be the D (5 bases). The J call is doubtful: the DNA matches TRBJ2-7 better. The CDR3 loop spans 16 amino acids. CDR1 is MGHRA and CDR2 is YSYEKL in the germline V gene. The CDR3 DNA reads TGCGCCAGCAGCCAAGTTATGAACACAGGCGCCCCCGAGCAGTACTTC. Its protein is CASSQVMNTGAPEQYF.

This clone was recorded a few times. The chain has TRBV25-1 and TRBJ2-2; D is possibly TRBD1 (6 bases). Trimming stripped 6 bases from V and 2 bases from J, with 13 bases between. The CDR3 has 15 amino acids. Germline lookup yields CDR1 MGHDK and CDR2 SYGVNS. CDR3 in DNA: TGTGCCAGCAGCCACGGACAGACTAACACCGGGGAGCTGTTTTTT. Protein sequence: CASSHGQTNTGELFF.

The chain combines TRBV25-1 with TRBJ1-1, with a possible D match to TRBD1 (5 bases). CDR3 length: 13 amino acids. Trimming took off 6 bases at V and 4 bases at J, with 12 bases between the two ends. From germline, CDR1 is MGHDK and CDR2 SYGVNS. CDR3 region: CASRGLSITEAFF. The CDR3, as DNA: TGTGCCAGCAGGGGGCTTTCTATCACTGAAGCTTTCTTT.

The chain employs TRBV7-8 and TRBJ1-2; D perhaps matches TRBD1 (5 bases). The CDR3 runs 14 residues. CDR1 is SGHVS, CDR2 FQNEAQ, per germline. V was clipped by 0 bases and J by 8 bases, with 13 bases between them. CDR3 DNA: TGTGCCAGCAGCTTAGCCCAGGGAACGGACGGCTACACCTTC. Residues: CASSLAQGTDGYTF.

This rearrangement joins TRBV29-1 to TRBJ1-2; 9 bases match TRBD1. After removal of 3 bases from V and 6 bases from J, the junction contained 2 bases not matched to a gene. The CDR3 spans 12 residues. Germline V lookup: CDR1 SQVTM, CDR2 ANQGSEA. The CDR3 DNA is TGCAGCGTTGAGGGGACAGGGCATGGCTACACCTTC. It yields the protein CSVEGTGHGYTF.

This clone turned up a few times. This chain uses TRBV7-2 with TRBJ2-3; D gene uncertain. Germline V gene lookup returns CDR1 SGHTA and CDR2 FQGNSA. The CDR3 has 15 amino acids. Deletions cut 2 bases from V and 4 bases from J, with 13 bases between. The CDR3 DNA follows: TGTGCCAGCAGCTTAACCCCTGCTCAGGCAGATACGCAGTATTTT. It specifies CASSLTPAQADTQYF.

V is TRBV4-1 and J is TRBJ2-7; TRBD2 matches at 12 bases. The CDR3 spans 16 residues. Germline CDR1 is MGHRA and CDR2 is YSYEKL. Trimming cost V 3 bases and J 4 bases; bases outside gene matches: 7. The CDR3 bases are TGCGCCAGCAGCCAGCCCTCTAGCGGGAGGGGTTACGAGCAGTACTTC. As protein: CASSQPSSGRGYEQYF.

This clone was picked up a small number of times. The chain recombines TRBV30 with TRBJ1-2, with unresolved D. There are 11 residues in the CDR3. Germline loops: CDR1 GTSNPN, CDR2 SVGIG (reference sequence). The V and J ends lost 1 base and 7 bases respectively, with 7 bases between them. The CDR3 protein is CAWSGEFGYTF. The CDR3 DNA reads as TGTGCCTGGAGTGGGGAATTTGGCTACACCTTC. Full variable domain (rest looked up from reference TRBV30 and TRBJ1-2): SQTIHQWPATLVQPVGSPLSLECTVEGTSNPNLYWYRQAAGRGLQLLFYSVGIGQISSEVPQNLSASRPQDRQFILSSKKLLLSDSGFYLCAWSGEFGYTFGSGTRLTVV.

The chain joins TRBV5-1 to TRBJ1-2, with 7 bases matching TRBD1. This CDR3 region has 13 residues. J lost 8 bases, V lost 2 bases, and 6 bases had no gene match. Germline V lookup: CDR1 SGHRS, CDR2 YFSETQ. CDR3 in amino acids: CASSFQGDGGYTF. CDR3 DNA: TGCGCCAGCAGCTTTCAGGGGGATGGCGGCTACACCTTC.

The chain has TRBV5-6 and TRBJ1-2; D gene ambiguous. The V end lost 4 bases, the J end lost 2 bases, and 15 bases lay between the germline ends. CDR3 length equals 15 residues. Germline values: CDR1 SGHDT, CDR2 YYEEEE. The CDR3 region has the DNA TGTGCCAGCAGCCTAACCCGGCAGGAAAACTATGGCTACACCTTC. Translation: CASSLTRQENYGYTF.

This clone was observed a handful of times. The rearrangement links TRBV27 to TRBJ1-5; D is undetermined. The CDR3 sequence is 14 residues long. V lost 2 bases and J 0 bases, leaving 5 bases between the germline ends. Per germline, CDR1 MNHEY and CDR2 SMNVEV (reference sequence). CDR3 in DNA: TGTGCCAGCAGTTTAGGGAATAGCAATCAGCCCCAGCATTTT. Translation: CASSLGNSNQPQHF.

The rearrangement joins TRBV4-1 to TRBJ1-1, with 7 nucleotides matching TRBD1. The CDR3 spans 13 residues. From germline, CDR1 is MGHRA and CDR2 YSYEKL. The V and J ends lost 3 bases and 8 bases, in that order; junction bases with no gene match: 6. Written as DNA, the CDR3 is TGCGCCAGCAGCCATGTTCAGGGGGGAGAAGCTTTCTTT. Amino acids: CASSHVQGGEAFF.

V usage is TRBV5-6 and J usage is TRBJ2-5; no firm D call. Germline V lookup: CDR1 SGHDT, CDR2 YYEEEE. V lost 2 bases to trimming and J lost 0 bases, with 5 bases between them. The CDR3 sequence is 13 residues long. CDR3 DNA: TGTGCCAGCAGCTTCTCGTACCAAGAGACCCAGTACTTC. Translating gives CASSFSYQETQYF. Complete variable domain (other parts from reference TRBV5-6 and TRBJ2-5): DAGVTQSPTHLIKTRGQQVTLRCSPKSGHDTVSWYQQALGQGPQFIFQYYEEEERQRGNFPDRFSGHQFPNYSSELNVNALLLGDSALYLCASSFSYQETQYFGPGTRLLVL.

For this clone: Other DNA sequences within the sample encode an identical CDR3. The genes are TRBV7-9 and TRBJ2-5; D unresolved. Germline CDR1 SEHNR, CDR2 FQNEAQ (reference sequence). Deletions cut 4 bases from V and 1 base from J, with 1 base between. There are 11 residues in the CDR3. CDR3 in amino acids: CASSSQETQYF. CDR3 DNA: TGTGCCAGCAGCTCCCAAGAGACCCAGTACTTC.

This sequence joins TRBV2 and TRBJ1-4; D might be TRBD1 (5 bases). V was shortened by 5 bases and J by 6 bases, with 13 bases between the two germline ends. The CDR3 covers 14 residues. Germline values: CDR1 SNHLY, CDR2 FYNNEI. CDR3 amino acids: CASSYGALDEKLFF. CDR3 DNA sequence: TGTGCCAGCAGTTATGGGGCGTTGGATGAAAAACTGTTTTTT.

This clone was detected only once. The chain is built from TRBV7-2 and TRBJ2-6; D may be TRBD1 or TRBD2 (6 bases each). Trimming left V 7 bases short and J 4 bases short, with 23 bases between. The CDR3 runs 18 residues. Germline values: CDR1 SGHTA, CDR2 FQGNSA. The CDR3 sequence: CASTILAPGARGANVLTF. CDR3 DNA sequence: TGTGCCAGCACCATCTTAGCTCCGGGGGCGAGAGGGGCCAACGTCCTGACTTTC.

The chain uses TRBV6-5 and TRBJ2-2; D is unresolved. Trimming shortened V by 8 bases and J by 5 bases, and 9 bases separated the two germline ends. Looked up from germline, CDR1 is MNHEY and CDR2 is SVGAGI. The length of the CDR3 is 12 residues. DNA for the CDR3: TGTGCCAGCGGAAGGAGAACCGGGGAGCTGTTTTTT. Its translation: CASGRRTGELFF.

The rearrangement uses TRBV4-1 and TRBJ2-3; D gene uncertain. The CDR3 sequence is 14 residues long. The germline gives CDR1 MGHRA, CDR2 YSYEKL. V lost 2 bases, J lost 6 bases, and 12 bases lay in between. CDR3 bases: TGCGCCAGCAGCCAATTCAGTCGGACGGATACGCAGTATTTT. Protein: CASSQFSRTDTQYF.

This clone occurred once. The chain carries TRBV29-1 and TRBJ2-7; 8 bases align to TRBD2. After removal of 5 bases from V and 5 bases from J, the junction contained 8 bases not matched to a gene. Germline loops: CDR1 SQVTM, CDR2 ANQGSEA. The CDR3 has 13 amino acids. CDR3 nucleotide sequence: TGCAGCGTTTCCAGCGGGAGAGGAAACGAGCAGTACTTC. Its protein is CSVSSGRGNEQYF.

This clone came up a few times. This chain uses TRBV7-6 with TRBJ1-5, with TRBD1 identical over 7 bases. The CDR3 runs to 14 residues. Trimming removed 4 bases from V and 9 bases from J; junction bases left unmatched: 9. Germline loops: CDR1 SGHVS, CDR2 FNYEAQ. CDR3 nucleotide sequence: TGTGCCAGCAGCTCGACAGGGCCCGGGGCGCCCCAGCATTTT. This encodes CASSSTGPGAPQHF.

This chain uses TRBV6-5 with TRBJ2-7, with D possibly matching TRBD1 (5 bases). Per germline, CDR1 MNHEY and CDR2 SVGAGI. The CDR3 sequence is 16 residues long. V was shortened by 4 bases and J by 4 bases, with 20 bases between the two germline ends. The CDR3 reads CASSSKVRDRGYEQYF. DNA for the CDR3: TGTGCCAGCAGTTCCAAGGTCCGTGACAGAGGATACGAGCAGTACTTC.

This clone was seen only once. The V and J genes are TRBV10-3 and TRBJ2-6; D gene uncertain. The V end was cut by 8 bases, the J end by 1 base, with 3 bases between. The CDR3 sequence is 12 residues long. Germline CDR1 and CDR2: ENHRY and SYGVKD. CDR3 sequence reads: CAIQSGANVLTF. In DNA, the CDR3 is TGTGCCATCCAATCTGGGGCCAACGTCCTGACTTTC.

J is TRBJ2-5 and V is TRBV7-9; TRBD2 matches 7 bases. This CDR3 has 15 residues. Germline V gives CDR1 SEHNR, CDR2 FQNEAQ (reference sequence). V shed 1 base, J shed 2 bases, and the junction held 4 bases outside the gene matches. The CDR3 nucleotides read TGTGCCAGCAGCTTAGGAGCGGGACTGCAAGAGACCCAGTACTTC. Its protein is CASSLGAGLQETQYF.

A few counts support this clone. This chain links TRBV2 with TRBJ2-2; no firm D call. Looked up from germline, CDR1 is SNHLY and CDR2 is FYNNEI. V dropped 0 bases and J dropped 4 bases, with 6 bases sitting between them. This CDR3 region has 14 residues. This CDR3 reads CASSEARPTGELFF. CDR3 nucleotides: TGTGCCAGCAGTGAAGCGAGGCCCACCGGGGAGCTGTTTTTT.

V usage is TRBV2 and J usage is TRBJ1-2; D is ambiguous. Germline loops: CDR1 SNHLY, CDR2 FYNNEI. V was cut by 4 bases and J by 8 bases, with 11 bases left in between. The CDR3 totals 12 residues. CDR3 in DNA: TGTGCCAGCAGTGTCGACACCGGGGGCTACACCTTC. As protein: CASSVDTGGYTF.

The rearrangement joins TRBV27 to TRBJ2-6; tentatively, D is TRBD1 (6 bases). V dropped 5 bases and J dropped 0 bases, with 17 bases sitting between them. The germline CDR1 and CDR2 sequences are MNHEY and SMNVEV (reference sequence). The CDR3 is made up of 18 amino acids. The CDR3 DNA reads as TGTGCCAGCAGTACAAAGGACAGACGATTCTCTGGGGCCAACGTCCTGACTTTC. It translates to CASSTKDRRFSGANVLTF.

In its sample, this clone was seen a few times. The chain carries TRBV5-4 and TRBJ1-1, with TRBD1 matching 7 bases. Trimming cost V 4 bases and J 1 base; bases outside gene matches: 7. CDR1 and CDR2 (germline): SGHNT, YYREEE (reference sequence). The CDR3 covers 15 residues. CDR3 protein: CASSPGTARNTEAFF. CDR3 in DNA: TGTGCCAGCAGCCCCGGGACAGCTAGGAACACTGAAGCTTTCTTT.

This chain uses TRBV10-1 with TRBJ1-2, with 7 bases aligning to TRBD1. The CDR3 spans 15 residues. Trimming cost V 0 bases and J 8 bases; bases outside gene matches: 9. Germline CDR1 and CDR2: WNHNN and SYGVQD (reference sequence). The CDR3 here is CASSESMGQIGGYTF. The CDR3 nucleotides are TGCGCCAGCAGTGAGTCGATGGGACAGATTGGAGGCTACACCTTC.